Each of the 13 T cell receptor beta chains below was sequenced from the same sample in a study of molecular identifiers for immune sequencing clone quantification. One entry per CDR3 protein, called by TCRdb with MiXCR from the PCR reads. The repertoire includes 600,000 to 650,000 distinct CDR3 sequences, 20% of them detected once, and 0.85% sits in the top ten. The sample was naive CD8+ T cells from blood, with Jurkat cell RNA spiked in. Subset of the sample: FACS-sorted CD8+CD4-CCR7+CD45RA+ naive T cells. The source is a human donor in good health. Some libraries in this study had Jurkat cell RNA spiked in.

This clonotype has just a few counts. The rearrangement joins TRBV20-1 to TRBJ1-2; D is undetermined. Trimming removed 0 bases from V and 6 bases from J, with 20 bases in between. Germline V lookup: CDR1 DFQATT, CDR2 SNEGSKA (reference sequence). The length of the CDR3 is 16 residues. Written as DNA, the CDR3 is TGCAGTGCTAGAGATGTCCCGAATAAGAGGGAGAATGGCTACACCTTC. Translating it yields CSARDVPNKRENGYTF.

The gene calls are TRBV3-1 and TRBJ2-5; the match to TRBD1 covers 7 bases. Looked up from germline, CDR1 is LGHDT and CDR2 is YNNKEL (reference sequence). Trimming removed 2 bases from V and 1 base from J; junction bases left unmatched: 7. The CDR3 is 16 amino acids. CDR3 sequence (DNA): TGTGCCAGCAGCCAATACGGGGACAGAAGCCAAGAGACCCAGTACTTC. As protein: CASSQYGDRSQETQYF.

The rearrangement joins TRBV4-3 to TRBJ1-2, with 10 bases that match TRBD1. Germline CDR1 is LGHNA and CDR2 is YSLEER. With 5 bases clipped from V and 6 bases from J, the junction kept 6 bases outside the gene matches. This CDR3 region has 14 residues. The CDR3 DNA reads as TGCGCCAGCAGCTATGACAGGGGGCGAGATGGCTACACCTTC. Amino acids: CASSYDRGRDGYTF.

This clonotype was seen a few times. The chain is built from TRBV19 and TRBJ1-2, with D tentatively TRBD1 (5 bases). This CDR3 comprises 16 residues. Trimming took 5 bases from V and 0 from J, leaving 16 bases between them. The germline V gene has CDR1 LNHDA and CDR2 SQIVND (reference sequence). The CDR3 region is CASSHPAGQPNYGYTF. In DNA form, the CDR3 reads TGTGCCAGTAGTCATCCGGCGGGGCAACCTAACTATGGCTACACCTTC.

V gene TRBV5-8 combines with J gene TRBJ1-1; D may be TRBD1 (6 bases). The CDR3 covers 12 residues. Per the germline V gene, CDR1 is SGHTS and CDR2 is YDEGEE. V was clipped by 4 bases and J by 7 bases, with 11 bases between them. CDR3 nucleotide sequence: TGTGCCAGCAGCGCCGGGGGCGTTGAAGCTTTCTTT. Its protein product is CASSAGGVEAFF.

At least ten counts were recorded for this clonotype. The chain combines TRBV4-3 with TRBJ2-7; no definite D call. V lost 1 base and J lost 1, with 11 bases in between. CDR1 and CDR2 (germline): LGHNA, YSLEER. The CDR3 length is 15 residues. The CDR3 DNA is TGCGCCAGCAGCCAAGCTTTTGGGTTTTCCTACGAGCAGTACTTC. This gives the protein CASSQAFGFSYEQYF.

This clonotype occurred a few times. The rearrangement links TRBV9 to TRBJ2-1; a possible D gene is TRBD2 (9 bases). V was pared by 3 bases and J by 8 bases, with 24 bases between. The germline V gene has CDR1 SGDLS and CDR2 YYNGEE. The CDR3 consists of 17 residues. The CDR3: CASSAGGGLAGQDEQFF. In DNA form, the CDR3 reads TGTGCCAGCAGCGCCGGGGGTGGGCTAGCGGGACAGGATGAGCAGTTCTTC. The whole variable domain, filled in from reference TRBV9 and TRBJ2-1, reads DSGVTQTPKHLITATGQRVTLRCSPRSGDLSVYWYQQSLDQGLQFLIQYYNGEERAKGNILERFSAQQFPDLHSELNLSSLELGDSALYFCASSAGGGLAGQDEQFFGPGTRLTVL.

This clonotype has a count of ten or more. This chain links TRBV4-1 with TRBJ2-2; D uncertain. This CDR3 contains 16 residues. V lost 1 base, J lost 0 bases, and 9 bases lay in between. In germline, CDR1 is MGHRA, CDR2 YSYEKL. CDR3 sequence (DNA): TGCGCCAGCAGCCAAGTTGCATACGCGAACACCGGGGAGCTGTTTTTT. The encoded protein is CASSQVAYANTGELFF.

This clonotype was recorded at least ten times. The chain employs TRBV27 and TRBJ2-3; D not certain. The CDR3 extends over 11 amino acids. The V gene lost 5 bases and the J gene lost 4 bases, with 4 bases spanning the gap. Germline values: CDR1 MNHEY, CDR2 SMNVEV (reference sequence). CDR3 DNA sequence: TGTGCCAGCAGTAATTCAGATACGCAGTATTTT. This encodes CASSNSDTQYF.

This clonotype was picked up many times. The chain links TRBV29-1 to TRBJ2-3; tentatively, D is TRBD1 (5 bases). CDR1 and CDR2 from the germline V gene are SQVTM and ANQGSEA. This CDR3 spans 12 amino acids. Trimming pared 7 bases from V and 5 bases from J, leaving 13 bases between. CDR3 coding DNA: TGCAGCGCCCGAAAGGGGTTAGATACGCAGTATTTT. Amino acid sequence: CSARKGLDTQYF.

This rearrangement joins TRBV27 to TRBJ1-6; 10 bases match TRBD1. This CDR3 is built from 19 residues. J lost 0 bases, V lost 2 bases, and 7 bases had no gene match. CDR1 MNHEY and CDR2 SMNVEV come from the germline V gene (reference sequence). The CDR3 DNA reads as TGTGCCAGCAGTTTACTCCCCGGGACAGGGGACTCCTATAATTCACCCCTCCACTTT. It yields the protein CASSLLPGTGDSYNSPLHF.

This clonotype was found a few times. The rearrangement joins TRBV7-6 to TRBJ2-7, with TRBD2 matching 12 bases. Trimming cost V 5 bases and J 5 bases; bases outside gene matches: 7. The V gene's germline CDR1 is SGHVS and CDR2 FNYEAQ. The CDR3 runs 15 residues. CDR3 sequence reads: CASSPTSGGLNEQYF. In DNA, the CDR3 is TGTGCCAGCAGCCCAACTAGCGGGGGGTTAAACGAGCAGTACTTC.

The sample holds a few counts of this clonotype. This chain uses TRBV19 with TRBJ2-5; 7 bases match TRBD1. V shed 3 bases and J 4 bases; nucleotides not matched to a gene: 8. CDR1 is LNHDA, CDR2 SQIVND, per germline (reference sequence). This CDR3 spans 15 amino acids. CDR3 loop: CASSMGVQGSETQYF. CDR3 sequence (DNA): TGTGCCAGTAGTATGGGGGTACAGGGGTCAGAGACCCAGTACTTC. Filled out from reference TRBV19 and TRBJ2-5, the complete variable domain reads DGGITQSPKYLFRKEGQNVTLSCEQNLNHDAMYWYRQDPGQGLRLIYYSQIVNDFQKGDIAEGYSVSREKKESFPLTVTSAQKNPTAFYLCASSMGVQGSETQYFGPGTRLLVL.